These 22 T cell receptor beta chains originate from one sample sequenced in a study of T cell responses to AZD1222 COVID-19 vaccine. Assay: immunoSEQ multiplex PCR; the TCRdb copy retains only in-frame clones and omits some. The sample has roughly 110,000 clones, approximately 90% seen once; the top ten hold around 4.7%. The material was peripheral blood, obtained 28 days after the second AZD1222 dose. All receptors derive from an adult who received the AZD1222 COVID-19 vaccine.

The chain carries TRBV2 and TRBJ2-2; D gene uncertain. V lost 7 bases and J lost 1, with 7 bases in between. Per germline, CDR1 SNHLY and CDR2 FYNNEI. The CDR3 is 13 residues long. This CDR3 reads CASTTENTGELFF. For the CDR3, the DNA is TGTGCCAGCACCACAGAGAACACCGGGGAGCTGTTTTTT.

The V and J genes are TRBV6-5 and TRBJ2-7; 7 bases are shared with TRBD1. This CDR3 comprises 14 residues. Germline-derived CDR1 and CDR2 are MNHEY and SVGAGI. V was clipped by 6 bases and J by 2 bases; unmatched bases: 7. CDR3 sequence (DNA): TGTGCCAGCAGCGGGACAGCCAGGCCCTACGAGCAGTACTTC. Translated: CASSGTARPYEQYF.

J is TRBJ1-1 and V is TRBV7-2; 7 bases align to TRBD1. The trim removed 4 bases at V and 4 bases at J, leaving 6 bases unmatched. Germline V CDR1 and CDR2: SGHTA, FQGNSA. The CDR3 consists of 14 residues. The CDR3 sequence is CASSSRQGPTEAFF. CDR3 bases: TGTGCCAGCAGCTCCCGACAGGGTCCCACTGAAGCTTTCTTT.

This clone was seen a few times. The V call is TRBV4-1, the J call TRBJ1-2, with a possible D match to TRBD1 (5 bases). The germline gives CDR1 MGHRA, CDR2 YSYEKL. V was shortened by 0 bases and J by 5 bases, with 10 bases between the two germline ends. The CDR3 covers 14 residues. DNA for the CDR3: TGCGCCAGCAGCCAAGACTCAGGGATGTATGGCTACACCTTC. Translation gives CASSQDSGMYGYTF.

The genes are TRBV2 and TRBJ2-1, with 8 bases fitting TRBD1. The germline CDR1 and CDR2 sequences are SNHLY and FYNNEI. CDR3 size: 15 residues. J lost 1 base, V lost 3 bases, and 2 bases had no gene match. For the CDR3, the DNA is TGTGCCAGCAGTGACTGGACAGGGTCCTACAATGAGCAGTTCTTC. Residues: CASSDWTGSYNEQFF.

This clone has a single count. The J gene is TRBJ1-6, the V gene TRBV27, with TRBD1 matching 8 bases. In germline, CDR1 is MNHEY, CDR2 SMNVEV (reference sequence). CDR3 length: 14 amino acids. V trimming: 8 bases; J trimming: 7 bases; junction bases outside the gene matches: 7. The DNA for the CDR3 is TGTGCCAGCGGCATACAGGGGGGCAATTCACCCCTCCACTTT. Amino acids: CASGIQGGNSPLHF.

Here the CDR3 reads CASSPSEGMSTEAFF. In DNA, the CDR3 is TGTGCCAGCTCACCATCGGAAGGGATGAGCACTGAAGCTTTCTTT. The gene calls are TRBV18 and TRBJ1-1; no firm D call. The CDR3 is made up of 15 amino acids. Deletions cut 2 bases from V and 4 bases from J, with 14 bases between. CDR1 is KGHSH, CDR2 LQKENI, per germline.

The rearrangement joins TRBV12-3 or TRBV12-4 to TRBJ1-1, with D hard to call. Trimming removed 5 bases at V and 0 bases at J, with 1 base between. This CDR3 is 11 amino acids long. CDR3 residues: CASSMNTEAFF. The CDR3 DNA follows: TGTGCCAGCAGTATGAACACTGAAGCTTTCTTT.

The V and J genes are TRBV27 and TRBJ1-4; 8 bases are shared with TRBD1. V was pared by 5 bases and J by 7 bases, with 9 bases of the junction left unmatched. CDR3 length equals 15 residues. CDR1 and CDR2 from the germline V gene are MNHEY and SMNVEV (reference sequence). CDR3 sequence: CASSLDRAGREKLFF. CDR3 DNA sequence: TGTGCCAGCAGTCTGGACAGGGCTGGGCGTGAAAAACTGTTTTTT.

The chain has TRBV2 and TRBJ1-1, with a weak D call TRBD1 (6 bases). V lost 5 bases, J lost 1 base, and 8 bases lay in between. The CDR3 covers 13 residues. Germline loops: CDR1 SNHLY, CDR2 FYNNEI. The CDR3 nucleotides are TGTGCCAGCAGTTTGGGGGCGAACACTGAAGCTTTCTTT. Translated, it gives CASSLGANTEAFF.

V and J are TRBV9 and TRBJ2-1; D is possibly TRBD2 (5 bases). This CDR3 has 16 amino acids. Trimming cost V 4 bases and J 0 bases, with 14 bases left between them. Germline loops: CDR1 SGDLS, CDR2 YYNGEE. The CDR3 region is CASSPGGESSYNEQFF. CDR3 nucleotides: TGTGCCAGCAGCCCTGGAGGAGAAAGCTCCTACAATGAGCAGTTCTTC.

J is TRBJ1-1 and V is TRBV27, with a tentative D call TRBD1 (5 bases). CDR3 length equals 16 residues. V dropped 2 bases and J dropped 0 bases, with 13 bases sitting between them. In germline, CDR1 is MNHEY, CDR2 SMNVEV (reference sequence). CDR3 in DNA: TGTGCCAGCAGTTTAAGGGACGGCCTCATGAACACTGAAGCTTTCTTT. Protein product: CASSLRDGLMNTEAFF.

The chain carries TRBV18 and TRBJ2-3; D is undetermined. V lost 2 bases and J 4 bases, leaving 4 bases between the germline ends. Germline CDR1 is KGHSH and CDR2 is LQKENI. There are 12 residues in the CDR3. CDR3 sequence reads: CASSPSSDTQYF. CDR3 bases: TGTGCCAGCTCACCAAGTTCAGATACGCAGTATTTT.

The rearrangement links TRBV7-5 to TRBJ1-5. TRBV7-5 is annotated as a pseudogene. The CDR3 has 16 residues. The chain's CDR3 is CVRSLDSPLINQPQHF. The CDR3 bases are TGTGTCAGAAGCTTAGATTCCCCTCTGATCAATCAGCCCCAGCATTTT.

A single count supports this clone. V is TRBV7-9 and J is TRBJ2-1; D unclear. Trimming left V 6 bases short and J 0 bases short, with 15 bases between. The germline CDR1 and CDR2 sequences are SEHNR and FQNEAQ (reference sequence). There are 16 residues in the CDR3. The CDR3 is CASRSGRWSSYNEQFF. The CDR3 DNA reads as TGTGCCAGCAGATCCGGACGGTGGAGCTCCTACAATGAGCAGTTCTTC.

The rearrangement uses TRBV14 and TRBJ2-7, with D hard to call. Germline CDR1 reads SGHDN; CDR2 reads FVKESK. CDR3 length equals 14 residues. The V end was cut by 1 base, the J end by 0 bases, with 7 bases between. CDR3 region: CASSQADPSYEQYF. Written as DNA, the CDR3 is TGTGCCAGCAGCCAAGCAGACCCCTCCTACGAGCAGTACTTC.

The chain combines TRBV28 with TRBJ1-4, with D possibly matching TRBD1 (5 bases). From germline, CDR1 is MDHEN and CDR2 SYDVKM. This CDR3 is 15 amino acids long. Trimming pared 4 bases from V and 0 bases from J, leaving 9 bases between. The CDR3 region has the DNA TGTGCCAGCAGTTCTTCAGGGCCAACTAATGAAAAACTGTTTTTT. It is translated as CASSSSGPTNEKLFF.

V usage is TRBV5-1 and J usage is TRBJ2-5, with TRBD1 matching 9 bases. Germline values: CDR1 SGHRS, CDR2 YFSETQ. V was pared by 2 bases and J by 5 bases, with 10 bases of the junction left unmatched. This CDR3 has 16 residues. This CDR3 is CASSFPKQGAGETQYF. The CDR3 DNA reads TGCGCCAGCAGCTTTCCTAAACAGGGGGCTGGGGAGACCCAGTACTTC.

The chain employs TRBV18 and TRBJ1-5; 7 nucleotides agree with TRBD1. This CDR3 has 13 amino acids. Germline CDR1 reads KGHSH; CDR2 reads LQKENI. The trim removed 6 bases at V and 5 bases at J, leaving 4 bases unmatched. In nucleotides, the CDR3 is TGTGCCAGCTCGAGCGACAGGGATCAGCCCCAGCATTTT. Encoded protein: CASSSDRDQPQHF.

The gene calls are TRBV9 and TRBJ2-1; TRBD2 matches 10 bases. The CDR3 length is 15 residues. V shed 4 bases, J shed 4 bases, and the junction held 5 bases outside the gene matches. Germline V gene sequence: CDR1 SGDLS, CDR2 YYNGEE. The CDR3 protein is CASSRASGGYNEQFF. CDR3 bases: TGTGCCAGCAGCAGGGCTAGCGGGGGATACAATGAGCAGTTCTTC.

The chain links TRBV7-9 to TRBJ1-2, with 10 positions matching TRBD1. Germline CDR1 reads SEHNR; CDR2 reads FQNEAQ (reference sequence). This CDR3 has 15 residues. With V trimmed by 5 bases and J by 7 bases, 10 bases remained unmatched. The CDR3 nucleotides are TGTGCCAGCAGCCGCCAAATGACAGGGGGCTCTGGCTACACCTTC. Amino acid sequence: CASSRQMTGGSGYTF. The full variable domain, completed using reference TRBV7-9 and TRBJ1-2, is DTGVSQNPRHKITKRGQNVTFRCDPISEHNRLYWYRQTLGQGPEFLTYFQNEAQLEKSRLLSDRFSAERPKGSFSTLEIQRTEQGDSAMYLCASSRQMTGGSGYTFGSGTRLTVV.

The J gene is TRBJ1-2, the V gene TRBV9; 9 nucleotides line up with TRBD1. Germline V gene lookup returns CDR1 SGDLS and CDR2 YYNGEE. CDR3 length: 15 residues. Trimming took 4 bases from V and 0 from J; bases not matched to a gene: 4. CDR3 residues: CASSPRQGANYGYTF. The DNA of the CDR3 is TGTGCCAGCAGCCCAAGACAGGGGGCTAACTATGGCTACACCTTC.